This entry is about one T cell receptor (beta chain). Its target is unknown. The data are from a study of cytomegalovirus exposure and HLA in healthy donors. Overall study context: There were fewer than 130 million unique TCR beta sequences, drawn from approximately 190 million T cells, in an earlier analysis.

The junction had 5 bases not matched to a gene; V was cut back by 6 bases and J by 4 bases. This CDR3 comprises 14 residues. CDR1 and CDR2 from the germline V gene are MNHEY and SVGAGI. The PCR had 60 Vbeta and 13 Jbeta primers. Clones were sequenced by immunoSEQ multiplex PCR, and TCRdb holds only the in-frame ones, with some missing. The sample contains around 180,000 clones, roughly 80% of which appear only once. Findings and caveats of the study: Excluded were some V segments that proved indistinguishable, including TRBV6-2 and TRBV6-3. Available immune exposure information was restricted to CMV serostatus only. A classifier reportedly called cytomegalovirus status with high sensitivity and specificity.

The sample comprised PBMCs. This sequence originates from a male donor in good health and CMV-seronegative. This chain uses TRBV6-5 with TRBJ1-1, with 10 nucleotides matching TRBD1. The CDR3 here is CASRRDRGGTEAFF. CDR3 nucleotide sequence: TGTGCCAGCAGGAGGGACAGGGGCGGCACTGAAGCTTTCTTT.